This T cell receptor beta chain was captured by sequencing in a study of CD8 T cells in ankylosing spondylitis. MiXCR, applied by TCRdb to the 5' RACE reads, yields one record per CDR3 protein. Here the sample spans approximately 92,000 distinct CDR3 sequences, around 10% being singletons. With respect to this clonotype: A read error may explain this, as a much larger clone is one base away.

Germline assignment: CDR1 LNHDA and CDR2 SQIVND (reference sequence). The CDR3 spans 14 residues. Material: blood, either unsorted or a sorted T cell fraction (not recorded which). The clonotype comes from a male donor with ankylosing spondylitis or in good health (not recorded which). The rearrangement joins TRBV19 to TRBJ1-5; no clear D gene. In DNA, the CDR3 is TGTGCCAGTAGTCTGGGAGCTAGCAATCAGCTCCAGCATTTT. This encodes CASSLGASNQLQHF.